This TCR beta chain was found in a study of T-cell reconstitution after alpha-beta-depleted transplantation in children. This clonotype turned up a few times. Its antigen is as yet unknown. V trimming: 7 bases; J trimming: 2 bases; junction bases outside the gene matches: 3. This CDR3 region has 13 residues. Germline V gene data show CDR1 as SGHRS and CDR2 as YFSETQ. The library targeted TCRbeta and was prepared with unique molecular identifiers. TCRdb re-analysed the PCR reads in MiXCR, keeping a single row per CDR3 protein. This table has around 250,000 distinct CDR3 sequences, over 20% appearing once. Whole-study results and caveats: Newly made T cells mostly supplied T-cell counts and diversity one year after transplant. Recipient T cells and thymic progenitors that survived were the source of the high TCRbeta diversity seen at day 60 in some patients. By about two months after transplant, alpha-beta T cells reportedly arose from several hundred graft clones that had expanded.

The origin of this receptor is a girl aged 2 to 10 with Fanconi anemia, due to receive a stem cell transplant. This specimen was PBMCs, taken before TCRalphabeta/CD19-depleted stem cell transplant. This chain links TRBV5-1 with TRBJ2-1; 7 bases are shared with TRBD1. The CDR3 region is CASATGPYNEQFF. The CDR3 DNA reads TGCGCCAGCGCGACAGGGCCCTACAATGAGCAGTTCTTC.